The clone carrying this T cell receptor (beta chain) was detected only once. Produced via immunoSEQ multiplex PCR; TCRdb's table is partial and in-frame only. Among 250,000 to 300,000 clones listed, more than 75% were seen once. These data originate in a study of blood T cell repertoires in COVID-19. There are 14 residues in the CDR3. J was trimmed by 2 bases and V by 8 bases; bases with no gene match: 4. Per germline, CDR1 SGHTA and CDR2 FQGNSA. Enrollees, about 18 to 90 years old, lived in around 23 US areas. Material for sequencing was PBMCs or T cells enriched from blood (not recorded which). The sequence was collected from a middle-aged woman with acute COVID-19. The V and J genes are TRBV7-2 and TRBJ2-7; TRBD2 matches at 12 bases. This CDR3 reads CASSWTSGTYEQYF. The CDR3 nucleotides read TGTGCCAGCTCCTGGACTAGCGGGACCTACGAGCAGTACTTC.